The clone carrying this T cell receptor (beta chain) was observed a few times. This CDR3 is 13 amino acids long. Germline assignment: CDR1 SGHTA and CDR2 FQGTGA. V was cut by 5 bases and J by 2 bases, with 7 bases left in between. The data were taken from a study of early T cells in non-severe SARS-CoV-2 infection. At the level of the study: Sequencing targeted bulk RNA from unsorted whole blood, leaving chains unpaired.

Researchers attached unique molecular identifiers to individual cDNA molecules. TCRdb fed the 5' RACE reads into MiXCR, producing one record per CDR3 protein. The sample has 48,000 or so distinct CDR3 sequences, roughly 6.2% seen once; the top ten hold around 7%. This chain connects TRBV7-3 to TRBJ1-3; D not resolved. This sequence was found in an adult who was a healthcare worker with PCR-confirmed SARS-CoV-2 infection or an uninfected control (not recorded which). This specimen was whole blood, taken at baseline. The CDR3 region is CASSPGPGNTIYF. For the CDR3, the DNA is TGTGCCAGCAGCCCCGGACCTGGAAACACCATATATTTT. The full variable domain, its missing parts supplied by reference TRBV7-3 and TRBJ1-3, is GAGVSQTPSNKVTEKGKYVELRCDPISGHTALYWYRQSLGQGPEFLIYFQGTGAADDSGLPNDRFFAVRPEGSVSTLKIQRTERGDSAVYLCASSPGPGNTIYFGEGSWLTVV.